These 8 T cell receptor beta chains share one sample of origin, sequenced in a study of PD-1 blockade in classical Hodgkin lymphoma. The table came from immunoSEQ multiplex PCR; TCRdb's copy has only in-frame clones and leaves some out. This table holds tens of thousands of clones, 81% found once. Stated time point: cycle 4 day 1 (C4D1), after five to seven weeks of nivolumab. Relapse was seen in all patients after autologous stem cell transplantation, and brentuximab vedotin exposure was variable. Specimen: peripheral blood mononuclear cells (PBMCs), collected before the fourth cycle of nivolumab. These receptors came from a human donor with classical Hodgkin lymphoma.

The V and J genes are TRBV25-1 and TRBJ2-7; 8 bases fit TRBD1. Germline CDR1 reads MGHDK; CDR2 reads SYGVNS. CDR3 length: 16 residues. V lost 3 bases to trimming and J lost 2 bases; unmatched junction nucleotides: 9. This chain's CDR3 is CASSDQGAPTTYEQYF. The CDR3 nucleotides are TGTGCCAGCAGTGATCAGGGGGCCCCAACAACCTACGAGCAGTACTTC.

The chain combines TRBV15 with TRBJ2-1; no firm D call. Germline V gives CDR1 LNHNV, CDR2 YYDKDF (reference sequence). Trimming took off 4 bases at V and 6 bases at J, with 10 bases between the two ends. The CDR3 is 13 residues long. CDR3 bases: TGTGCCACCAGCACGCGACAATTCAATGAGCAGTTCTTC. It translates to CATSTRQFNEQFF. Full variable domain (outside the CDR3, taken from reference TRBV15 and TRBJ2-1): DAMVIQNPRYQVTQFGKPVTLSCSQTLNHNVMYWYQQKSSQAPKLLFHYYDKDFNNEADTPDNFQSRRPNTSFCFLDIRSPGLGDTAMYLCATSTRQFNEQFFGPGTRLTVL.

The rearrangement joins TRBV5-5 to TRBJ2-1; TRBD1 aligns across 11 bases. This CDR3 is 14 amino acids long. V trimming: 3 bases; J trimming: 9 bases; junction bases outside the gene matches: 5. Per germline, CDR1 SGHKS and CDR2 YYEKEE (reference sequence). CDR3 sequence reads: CASSSGQGALEQFF. In DNA, the CDR3 is TGTGCCAGCAGCTCTGGACAGGGGGCACTTGAGCAGTTCTTC.

The chain recombines TRBV4-1 with TRBJ2-3; D possibly uses TRBD1 or TRBD2 (5 bases each). V lost 1 base and J lost 9, with 14 bases in between. This CDR3 is built from 14 residues. Germline V gene lookup returns CDR1 MGHRA and CDR2 YSYEKL. CDR3 nucleotides: TGCGCCAGCAGCCAAGGAGGGGTGGGGACCACGCAGTATTTT. Translation: CASSQGGVGTTQYF.

The genes are TRBV5-6 and TRBJ2-1; 7 bases fit TRBD1. The ends lost 4 bases at V and 1 base at J; junction bases unmatched: 5. Germline CDR1 reads SGHDT; CDR2 reads YYEEEE. The CDR3 has 15 amino acids. CDR3 coding DNA: TGTGCCAGCAGCGAAACGGGACAGTCCTACAATGAGCAGTTCTTC. This gives the protein CASSETGQSYNEQFF.

V is TRBV18 and J is TRBJ1-3, with D possibly TRBD1 on 6 matching bases. Germline assignment: CDR1 KGHSH and CDR2 LQKENI. Trimming shortened V by 6 bases and J by 2 bases, and 14 bases separated the two germline ends. CDR3 size: 15 residues. For the CDR3, the DNA is TGTGCCAGCTCCCTACACAGGGATCCTGGAAACACCATATATTTT. Translating it yields CASSLHRDPGNTIYF.

This rearrangement joins TRBV20-1 to TRBJ2-1; D not certain. In germline, CDR1 is DFQATT, CDR2 SNEGSKA (reference sequence). The CDR3 runs 9 residues. V was cut by 2 bases and J by 7 bases, with 0 bases left in between. The CDR3 here is CSARNEQFF. The CDR3 region has the DNA TGCAGTGCTAGAAATGAGCAGTTCTTC.

The chain employs TRBV6-1 and TRBJ1-5; D not certain. Trimming took 1 base from V and 6 from J, leaving 10 bases between them. Germline-derived CDR1 and CDR2 are MNHNS and SASEGT. The CDR3 spans 14 residues. Here the CDR3 DNA reads TGTGCCAGCAGTGAAGGGATAGGAGGTCAGCCCCAGCATTTT. Encoded protein: CASSEGIGGQPQHF.